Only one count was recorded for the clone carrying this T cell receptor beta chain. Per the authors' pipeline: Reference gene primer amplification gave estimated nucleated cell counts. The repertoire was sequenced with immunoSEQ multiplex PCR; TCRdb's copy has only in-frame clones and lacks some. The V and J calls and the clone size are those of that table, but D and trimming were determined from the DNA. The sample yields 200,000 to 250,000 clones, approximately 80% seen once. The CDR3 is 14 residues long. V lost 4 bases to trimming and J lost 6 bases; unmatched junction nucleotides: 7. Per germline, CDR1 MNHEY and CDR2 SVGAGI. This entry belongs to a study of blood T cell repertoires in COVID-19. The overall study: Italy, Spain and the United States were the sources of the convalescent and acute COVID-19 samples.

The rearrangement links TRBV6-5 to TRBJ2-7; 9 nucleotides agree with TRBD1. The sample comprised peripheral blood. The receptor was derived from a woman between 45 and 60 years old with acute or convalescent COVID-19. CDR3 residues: CASSSRDRASEQYF. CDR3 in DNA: TGTGCCAGCAGTTCCCGGGACAGGGCTTCCGAGCAGTACTTC.